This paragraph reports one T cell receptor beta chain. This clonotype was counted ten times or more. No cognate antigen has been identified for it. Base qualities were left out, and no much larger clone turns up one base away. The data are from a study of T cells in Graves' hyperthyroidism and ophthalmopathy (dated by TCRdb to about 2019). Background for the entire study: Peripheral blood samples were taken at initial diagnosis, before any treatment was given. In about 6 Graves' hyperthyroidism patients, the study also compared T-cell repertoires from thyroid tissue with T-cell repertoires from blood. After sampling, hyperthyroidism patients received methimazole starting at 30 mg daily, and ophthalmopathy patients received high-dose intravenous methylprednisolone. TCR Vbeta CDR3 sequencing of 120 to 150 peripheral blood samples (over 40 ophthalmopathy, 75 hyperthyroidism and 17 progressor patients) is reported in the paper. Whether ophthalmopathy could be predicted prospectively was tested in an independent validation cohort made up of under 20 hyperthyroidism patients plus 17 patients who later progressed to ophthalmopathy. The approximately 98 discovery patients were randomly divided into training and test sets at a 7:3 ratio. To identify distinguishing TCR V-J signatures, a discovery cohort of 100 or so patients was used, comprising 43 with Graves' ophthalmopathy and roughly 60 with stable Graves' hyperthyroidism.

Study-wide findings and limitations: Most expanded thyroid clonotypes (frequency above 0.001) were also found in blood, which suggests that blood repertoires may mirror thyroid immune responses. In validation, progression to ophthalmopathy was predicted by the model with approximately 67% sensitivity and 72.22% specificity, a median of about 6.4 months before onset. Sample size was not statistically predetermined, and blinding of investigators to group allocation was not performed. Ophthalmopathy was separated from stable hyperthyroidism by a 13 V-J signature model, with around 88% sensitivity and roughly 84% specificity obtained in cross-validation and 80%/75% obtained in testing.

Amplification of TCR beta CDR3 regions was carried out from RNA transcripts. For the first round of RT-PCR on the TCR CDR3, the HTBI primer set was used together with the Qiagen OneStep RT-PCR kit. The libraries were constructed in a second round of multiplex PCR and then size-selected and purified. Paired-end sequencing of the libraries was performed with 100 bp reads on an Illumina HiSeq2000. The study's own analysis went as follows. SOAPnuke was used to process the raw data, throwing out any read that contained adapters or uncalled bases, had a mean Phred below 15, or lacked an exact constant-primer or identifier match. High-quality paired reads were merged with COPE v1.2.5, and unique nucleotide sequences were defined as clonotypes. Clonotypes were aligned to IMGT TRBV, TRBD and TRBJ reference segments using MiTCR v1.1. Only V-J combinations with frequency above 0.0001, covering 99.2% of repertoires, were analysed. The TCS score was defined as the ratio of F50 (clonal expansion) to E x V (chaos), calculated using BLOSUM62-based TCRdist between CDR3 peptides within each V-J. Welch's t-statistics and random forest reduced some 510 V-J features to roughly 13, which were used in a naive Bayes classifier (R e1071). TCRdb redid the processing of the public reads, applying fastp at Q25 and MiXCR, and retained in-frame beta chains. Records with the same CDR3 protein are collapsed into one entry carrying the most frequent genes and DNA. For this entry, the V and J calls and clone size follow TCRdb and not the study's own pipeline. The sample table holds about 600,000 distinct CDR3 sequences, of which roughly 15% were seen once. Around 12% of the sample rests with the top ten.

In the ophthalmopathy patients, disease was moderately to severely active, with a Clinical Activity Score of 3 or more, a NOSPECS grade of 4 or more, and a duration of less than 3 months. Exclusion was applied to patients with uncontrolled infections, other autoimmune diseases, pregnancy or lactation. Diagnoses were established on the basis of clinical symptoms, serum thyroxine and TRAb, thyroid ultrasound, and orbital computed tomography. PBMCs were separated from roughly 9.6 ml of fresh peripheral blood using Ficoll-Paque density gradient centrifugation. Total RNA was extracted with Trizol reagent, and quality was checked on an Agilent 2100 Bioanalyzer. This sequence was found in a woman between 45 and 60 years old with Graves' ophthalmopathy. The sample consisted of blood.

CDR3 sequence: CASSFIASFSLGSYNEQFF. The bases are TGTGCCAGCAGTTTTATTGCTAGCTTCAGTTTAGGCTCCTACAATGAGCAGTTCTTC. The rearranged chain carries TRBV27 and TRBJ2-1; the D gene is possibly TRBD2, with 5 bases matching. Trimming takes 3 bases from V and 0 bases from J, and the germline ends sit 21 bases apart. The germline V gene (reference sequence) sets CDR1 to MNHEY and CDR2 to SMNVEV. The CDR3 has 19 amino acids, counting the end cysteine and phenylalanine. Just CDR3 DNA is preserved here, 57 bases in frame from base 1.